Detailed here is one T cell receptor beta chain. The sample comes from a study of blood T cell repertoires in COVID-19. The CDR3 totals 17 residues. Germline CDR1 reads SGHRS; CDR2 reads YFSETQ. V dropped 4 bases and J dropped 0; count of bases not matched to a gene: 8. Here immunoSEQ multiplex PCR was the method, and the copy in TCRdb shows in-frame clones only, minus some. Of about 95,000 clones in the sample, around 90% were seen once. This clonotype was obtained from a man in his sixties with COVID-19, enrolled during active disease. The chain links TRBV5-1 to TRBJ1-3; 9 positions match TRBD1. The sequenced material came from peripheral blood. CDR3 sequence (DNA): TGCGCCAGCAGCCCGGGACAGGGACTTCACTCTGGAAACACCATATATTTT. Residues: CASSPGQGLHSGNTIYF.